What follows are 6 T cell receptor beta chains derived from one specimen sequenced in a study of T cell repertoires in cytomegalovirus infection. TCRdb recomputed calls from the reads with MiXCR, one row per CDR3 protein. This table holds 560,000 or so distinct CDR3 sequences, 16% found once. Sequenced material: CD8+ T cells from PBMCs. These receptors came from a human donor in good health (CMV status not recorded). Some clones in this sample may be carry-over from other donors' samples.

The V call is TRBV11-2, the J call TRBJ1-1; D is uncertain. Germline CDR1 and CDR2: SGHAT and FQNNGV. The V end lost 1 base, the J end lost 3 bases, and 9 bases lay between the germline ends. The CDR3 extends over 14 amino acids. CDR3 in DNA: TGTGCCAGCAGCTTAGGGCCGTTGTACACTGAAGCTTTCTTT. This sequence encodes CASSLGPLYTEAFF.

This clonotype was counted at least ten times. V and J are TRBV14 and TRBJ1-2; 8 positions match TRBD1. Germline CDR1 SGHDN, CDR2 FVKESK. Unmatched junction bases numbered 5, after V lost 5 bases and J lost 0 bases. There are 15 residues in the CDR3. The CDR3 nucleotides read TGTGCCAGCAGCGCAAGACAGGGGCCTAACTATGGCTACACCTTC. Its translation is CASSARQGPNYGYTF. Full variable domain (outside the CDR3, taken from reference TRBV14 and TRBJ1-2): EAGVTQFPSHSVIEKGQTVTLRCDPISGHDNLYWYRRVMGKEIKFLLHFVKESKQDESGMPNNRFLAERTGGTYSTLKVQPAELEDSGVYFCASSARQGPNYGYTFGSGTRLTVV.

This clonotype has more than one count but fewer than ten. The chain uses TRBV7-7 and TRBJ2-3; TRBD1 is a possible D gene (6 bases). CDR1 and CDR2 (germline): SSHAT, FNYEAQ (reference sequence). The CDR3 covers 15 residues. Deletions cut 1 base from V and 2 bases from J, with 10 bases between. In DNA, the CDR3 is TGTGCCAGCAGCTTAGGGCCAGGGGCCACAGATACGCAGTATTTT. Amino acids: CASSLGPGATDTQYF. The entire variable domain, with the rest obtained from reference TRBV7-7 and TRBJ2-3, is as follows: GAGVSQSPRYKVTKRGQDVTLRCDPISSHATLYWYQQALGQGPEFLTYFNYEAQPDKSGLPSDRFSAERPEGSISTLTIQRTEQRDSAMYRCASSLGPGATDTQYFGPGTRLTVL.

In this sample, this clonotype turned up a few times. The genes are TRBV14 and TRBJ1-1; D ambiguous. CDR1 SGHDN and CDR2 FVKESK come from the germline V gene. With 4 bases removed from V and 5 bases from J, the gap between germline ends came to 14 bases. The CDR3 length is 14 residues. CDR3 sequence (DNA): TGTGCCAGCAGCCGAGAACGGCTGAGGACTGAAGCTTTCTTT. Its translation is CASSRERLRTEAFF.

There are many counts of this clonotype. The rearrangement links TRBV6-1 to TRBJ1-4; 9 bases match TRBD1. J was trimmed by 3 bases and V by 5 bases; bases with no gene match: 7. The germline V gene has CDR1 MNHNS and CDR2 SASEGT. The CDR3 loop spans 16 amino acids. The CDR3 DNA reads as TGTGCCAGCAGTAGGGACAGGGCCTCGGCTAATGAAAAACTGTTTTTT. It is translated as CASSRDRASANEKLFF.

J is TRBJ2-1 and V is TRBV9; D ambiguous. Germline CDR1 SGDLS, CDR2 YYNGEE. The CDR3 covers 11 residues. V was cut by 2 bases and J by 10 bases, with 7 bases left in between. Written as DNA, the CDR3 is TGTGCCAGCAGCGTCGGTAGGGAGCAGTTCTTC. Protein product: CASSVGREQFF.